The rows below give T cell receptor beta chains drawn from one sample of a study of cytomegalovirus exposure and HLA in healthy donors. Profiling relied on immunoSEQ multiplex PCR, and the TCRdb table lists in-frame clones only, not all of them. Here the sample spans tens of thousands of clones, roughly 95% being singletons. Sequenced: PBMCs. These TCRs come from a woman aged 18-29 years in good health and CMV-seronegative. Each CDR3 is given with its conserved first and last residue. Fields, in order: CDR3 protein, CDR3 DNA, clone size, J gene, D gene, V gene. The D gene is left open where the match is weak. Size values are once, few and many counts, or a class for expanded clones, and some rows have none.

CDR3 protein: CAIRPTSGSSGSYEQYF
CDR3 DNA: TGTGCCATCAGGCCCACTAGCGGGAGTTCTGGTTCCTACGAGCAGTACTTC
clone size: -
J gene: TRBJ2-7
D gene: TRBD2
V gene: TRBV10-3

CDR3 protein: CASSLALPGFNQPQHF
CDR3 DNA: TGTGCCAGCAGCTTAGCGCTTCCGGGGTTTAACCAGCCCCAGCATTTT
clone size: -
J gene: TRBJ1-5
D gene: -
V gene: TRBV7-2

CDR3 protein: CASTRQGFTGELFF
CDR3 DNA: TGTGCCAGCACGAGACAGGGCTTCACCGGGGAGCTGTTTTTT
clone size: once
J gene: TRBJ2-2
D gene: TRBD1
V gene: TRBV27

CDR3 protein: CASSLAENSPLHF
CDR3 DNA: TGTGCCAGCAGCTTAGCCGAGAATTCACCCCTCCACTTT
clone size: -
J gene: TRBJ1-6
D gene: -
V gene: TRBV7-7

CDR3 protein: CASSYDRGLYGYTF
CDR3 DNA: TGTGCCAGCAGCTACGACAGGGGGCTCTATGGCTACACCTTC
clone size: -
J gene: TRBJ1-2
D gene: TRBD1
V gene: TRBV5-4

CDR3 protein: CASRPTGARSGNTIYF
CDR3 DNA: TGTGCCAGTAGGCCCACAGGGGCCCGCTCTGGAAACACCATATATTTT
clone size: once
J gene: TRBJ1-3
D gene: TRBD1
V gene: TRBV19

CDR3 protein: CASSGQGGNTEAFF
CDR3 DNA: TGTGCCAGCAGCGGGCAGGGAGGCAACACTGAAGCTTTCTTT
clone size: -
J gene: TRBJ1-1
D gene: -
V gene: TRBV9

CDR3 protein: CASSSDGRPYEQYF
CDR3 DNA: TGTGCCAGCAGCTCAGATGGGCGCCCCTACGAGCAGTACTTC
clone size: -
J gene: TRBJ2-7
D gene: -
V gene: TRBV7-8

CDR3 protein: CAISNNSGTGDQPQHF
CDR3 DNA: TGTGCCATCAGTAATAATTCCGGGACAGGGGATCAGCCCCAGCATTTT
clone size: -
J gene: TRBJ1-5
D gene: TRBD1
V gene: TRBV10-3

CDR3 protein: CASSRTLSGELFF
CDR3 DNA: TGTGCCAGCAGCCGGACTCTTTCCGGGGAGCTGTTTTTT
clone size: -
J gene: TRBJ2-2
D gene: -
V gene: TRBV14

CDR3 protein: CASSTIGGEAFF
CDR3 DNA: TGTGCCAGTAGTACTATAGGCGGGGAAGCTTTCTTT
clone size: -
J gene: TRBJ1-1
D gene: -
V gene: TRBV19

CDR3 protein: CASSRGGYNEQFF
CDR3 DNA: TGCGCCAGCAGCCGGGGGGGGTACAATGAGCAGTTCTTC
clone size: -
J gene: TRBJ2-1
D gene: TRBD2
V gene: TRBV5-1

CDR3 protein: CASSSYRDRVSGANVLTF
CDR3 DNA: TGTGCCAGCAGCTCCTACCGGGACAGGGTCTCTGGGGCCAACGTCCTGACTTTC
clone size: -
J gene: TRBJ2-6
D gene: TRBD1
V gene: TRBV11-2

CDR3 protein: CTSSPSGGRTGELFF
CDR3 DNA: TGCACCAGCAGCCCTAGCGGGGGCCGCACCGGGGAGCTGTTTTTT
clone size: -
J gene: TRBJ2-2
D gene: -
V gene: TRBV1

CDR3 protein: CASRRGLETQYF
CDR3 DNA: TGCGCCAGCAGGAGGGGGTTGGAGACCCAGTACTTC
clone size: -
J gene: TRBJ2-5
D gene: -
V gene: TRBV5-1

CDR3 protein: CASCGGSYNEQFF
CDR3 DNA: TGTGCCAGCTGCGGAGGCTCCTACAATGAGCAGTTCTTC
clone size: -
J gene: TRBJ2-1
D gene: -
V gene: TRBV28

CDR3 protein: CAWSSQTSLETQYF
CDR3 DNA: TGTGCCTGGAGTTCTCAGACTAGCTTGGAGACCCAGTACTTC
clone size: -
J gene: TRBJ2-5
D gene: TRBD2
V gene: TRBV30

CDR3 protein: CASSPPSADTQYF
CDR3 DNA: TGTGCCAGCTCACCACCGTCGGCAGATACGCAGTATTTT
clone size: -
J gene: TRBJ2-3
D gene: -
V gene: TRBV18

CDR3 protein: CASSFMGPLDYEQYF
CDR3 DNA: TGTGCCAGCAGCTTTATGGGGCCCCTAGATTACGAGCAGTACTTC
clone size: -
J gene: TRBJ2-7
D gene: -
V gene: TRBV7-8

CDR3 protein: CASRLTGYTEAFF
CDR3 DNA: TGTGCCAGCAGACTGACAGGCTACACTGAAGCTTTCTTT
clone size: -
J gene: TRBJ1-1
D gene: -
V gene: TRBV27

CDR3 protein: CASSEHGGLAVVNEQFF
CDR3 DNA: TGCGCCAGCAGTGAGCATGGGGGACTAGCGGTAGTCAATGAGCAGTTCTTC
clone size: -
J gene: TRBJ2-1
D gene: TRBD2
V gene: TRBV10-1

CDR3 protein: CASSETPGQGNYEQYF
CDR3 DNA: TGTGCCAGCAGTGAAACTCCGGGACAGGGCAACTACGAGCAGTACTTC
clone size: -
J gene: TRBJ2-7
D gene: TRBD1
V gene: TRBV25-1

CDR3 protein: CASSQVDRGTTDTQYF
CDR3 DNA: TGCGCCAGCAGCCAGGTGGACAGGGGCACCACAGATACGCAGTATTTT
clone size: -
J gene: TRBJ2-3
D gene: TRBD1
V gene: TRBV4-1

CDR3 protein: CASSLATGGAGNTIYF
CDR3 DNA: TGCGCCAGCAGCTTGGCTACAGGGGGGGCTGGAAACACCATATATTTT
clone size: -
J gene: TRBJ1-3
D gene: TRBD1
V gene: TRBV5-1

CDR3 protein: CASSPPNRGRQYF
CDR3 DNA: TGTGCCAGCTCACCTCCAAATCGGGGAAGACAGTACTTC
clone size: -
J gene: TRBJ2-7
D gene: -
V gene: TRBV18

CDR3 protein: CASSLRVGGSSYEQYF
CDR3 DNA: TGTGCCAGCTCTCTTCGGGTAGGTGGAAGCTCCTACGAGCAGTACTTC
clone size: once
J gene: TRBJ2-7
D gene: -
V gene: TRBV18

CDR3 protein: CASSRTLSYNEQFF
CDR3 DNA: TGTGCCAGCAGTCGGACTCTCTCCTACAATGAGCAGTTCTTC
clone size: -
J gene: TRBJ2-1
D gene: -
V gene: TRBV27

CDR3 protein: CARVGGGYGYTF
CDR3 DNA: TGTGCCAGGGTGGGCGGGGGCTATGGCTACACCTTC
clone size: once
J gene: TRBJ1-2
D gene: -
V gene: TRBV11-3

CDR3 protein: CAWSVGGFAYNEQFF
CDR3 DNA: TGTGCCTGGAGTGTAGGAGGGTTCGCATACAATGAGCAGTTCTTC
clone size: -
J gene: TRBJ2-1
D gene: -
V gene: TRBV30